This T cell receptor (beta chain) was profiled in a study of blood T cells in healthy people across ages. CDR1 is SGHTA, CDR2 FQGNSA, per germline. The CDR3 is made up of 14 amino acids. With V trimmed by 5 bases and J by 5 bases, 6 bases remained unmatched. Then a second PCR, running about 6 to 11 cycles, was carried out with a sample-barcoded 5' primer and a J-beta primer mix. Each CDR3 protein gets one entry after TCRdb re-called the 5' RACE reads with MiXCR. This table has under 1,000,000 distinct CDR3 sequences, roughly 35% appearing once. Sequenced material: blood. The gene calls are TRBV7-2 and TRBJ2-5; 9 nucleotides agree with TRBD1. The source of this sequence is a man younger than 35 in good health. The CDR3 coding sequence is TGTGCCAGCAGCGTACAGGGGGCGGAGGAGACCCAGTACTTC. Amino acid sequence: CASSVQGAEETQYF.